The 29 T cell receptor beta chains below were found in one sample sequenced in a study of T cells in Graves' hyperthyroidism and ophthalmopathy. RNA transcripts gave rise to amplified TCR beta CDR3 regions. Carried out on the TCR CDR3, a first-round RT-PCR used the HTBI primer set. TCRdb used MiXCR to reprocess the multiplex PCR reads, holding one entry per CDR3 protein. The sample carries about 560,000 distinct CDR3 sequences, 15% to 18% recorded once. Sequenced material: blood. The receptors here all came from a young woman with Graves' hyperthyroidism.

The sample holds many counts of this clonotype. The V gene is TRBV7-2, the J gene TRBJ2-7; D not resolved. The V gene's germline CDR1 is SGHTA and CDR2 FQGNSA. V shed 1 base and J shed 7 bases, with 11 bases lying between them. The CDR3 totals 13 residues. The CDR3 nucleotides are TGTGCCAGCAGCTTAGTTCGAGTGGATGAGCAGTACTTC. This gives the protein CASSLVRVDEQYF.

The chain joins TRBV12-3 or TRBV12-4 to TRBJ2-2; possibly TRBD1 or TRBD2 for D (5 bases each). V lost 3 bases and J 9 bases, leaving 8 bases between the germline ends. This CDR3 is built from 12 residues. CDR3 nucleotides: TGTGCCAGCAGTTTGGGGGACCGGGAGCTGTTTTTT. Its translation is CASSLGDRELFF.

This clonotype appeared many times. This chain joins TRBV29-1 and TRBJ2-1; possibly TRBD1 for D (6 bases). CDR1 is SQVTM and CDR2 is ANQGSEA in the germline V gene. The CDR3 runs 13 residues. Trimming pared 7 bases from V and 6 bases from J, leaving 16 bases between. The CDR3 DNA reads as TGCAGCGCTAGACCGGGACACCGCAATGAGCAGTTCTTC. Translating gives CSARPGHRNEQFF.

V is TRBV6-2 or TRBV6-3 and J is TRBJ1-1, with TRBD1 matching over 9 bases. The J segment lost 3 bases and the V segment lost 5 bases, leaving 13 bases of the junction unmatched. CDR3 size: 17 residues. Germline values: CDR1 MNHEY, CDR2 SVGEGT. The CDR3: CASSHGTGTGRDTEAFF. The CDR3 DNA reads TGTGCCAGCAGTCACGGGACCGGGACAGGGAGGGACACTGAAGCTTTCTTT.

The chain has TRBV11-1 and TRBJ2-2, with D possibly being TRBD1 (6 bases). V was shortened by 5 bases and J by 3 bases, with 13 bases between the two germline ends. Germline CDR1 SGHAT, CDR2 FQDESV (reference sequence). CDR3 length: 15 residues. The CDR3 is CASSQLTGDTGELFF. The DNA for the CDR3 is TGTGCCAGCAGCCAACTGACAGGTGACACCGGGGAGCTGTTTTTT.

The CDR3 sequence is CAWGTNYGYTF. The CDR3 DNA is TGTGCCTGGGGCACCAACTATGGCTACACCTTC. The chain has TRBV30 and TRBJ1-2; D not resolved. Germline V gene data show CDR1 as GTSNPN and CDR2 as SVGIG (reference sequence). The CDR3 spans 11 residues. Trimming took off 5 bases at V and 2 bases at J, with 6 bases between the two ends.

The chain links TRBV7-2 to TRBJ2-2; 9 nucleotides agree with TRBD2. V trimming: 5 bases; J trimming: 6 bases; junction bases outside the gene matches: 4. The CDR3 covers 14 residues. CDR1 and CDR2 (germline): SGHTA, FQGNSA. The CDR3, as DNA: TGTGCCAGCAGCGCCGGGACTAGCCCCGGGGAGCTGTTTTTT. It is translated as CASSAGTSPGELFF.

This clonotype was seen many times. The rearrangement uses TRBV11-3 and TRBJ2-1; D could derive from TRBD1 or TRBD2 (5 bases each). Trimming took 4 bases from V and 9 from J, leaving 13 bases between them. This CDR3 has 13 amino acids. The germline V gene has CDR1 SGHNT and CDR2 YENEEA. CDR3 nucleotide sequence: TGTGCCAGCAGCTCATTGGGGGAAGGTGAGCAGTTCTTC. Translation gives CASSSLGEGEQFF.

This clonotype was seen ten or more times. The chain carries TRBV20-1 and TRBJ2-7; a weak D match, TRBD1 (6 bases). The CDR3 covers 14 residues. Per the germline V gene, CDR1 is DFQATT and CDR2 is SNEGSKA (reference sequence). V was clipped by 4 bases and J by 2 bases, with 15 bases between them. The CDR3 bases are TGCAGTGCTAAACCAGGGCAGGGGACCTACGAGCAGTACTTC. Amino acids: CSAKPGQGTYEQYF.

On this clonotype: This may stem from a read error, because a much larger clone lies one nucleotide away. Here the CDR3 DNA reads TGCAGCGTCGCGAGGGGTAGCGGAGCAAGGGAGCAGTTCTTC. As protein: CSVARGSGAREQFF. V is TRBV29-1 and J is TRBJ2-1; TRBD2 is a possible D gene (6 bases). This CDR3 is 14 amino acids long. Germline CDR1 reads SQVTM; CDR2 reads ANQGSEA. The germline V and J ends were trimmed by 6 bases and 10 bases, with 22 bases remaining between them.

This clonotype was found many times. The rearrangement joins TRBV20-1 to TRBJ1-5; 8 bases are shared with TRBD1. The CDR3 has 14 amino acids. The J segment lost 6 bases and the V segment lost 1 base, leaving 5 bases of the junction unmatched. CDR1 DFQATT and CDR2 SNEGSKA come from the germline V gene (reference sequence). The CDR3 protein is CSARARQGTQPQHF. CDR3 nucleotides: TGCAGTGCTAGAGCGAGACAGGGGACTCAGCCCCAGCATTTT.

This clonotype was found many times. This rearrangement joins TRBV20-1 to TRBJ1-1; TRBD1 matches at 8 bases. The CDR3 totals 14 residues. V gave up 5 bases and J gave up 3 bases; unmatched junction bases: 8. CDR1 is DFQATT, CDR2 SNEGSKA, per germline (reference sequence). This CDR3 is CSAPRTGYDTEAFF. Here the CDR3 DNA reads TGCAGTGCTCCGCGGACAGGGTACGACACTGAAGCTTTCTTT.

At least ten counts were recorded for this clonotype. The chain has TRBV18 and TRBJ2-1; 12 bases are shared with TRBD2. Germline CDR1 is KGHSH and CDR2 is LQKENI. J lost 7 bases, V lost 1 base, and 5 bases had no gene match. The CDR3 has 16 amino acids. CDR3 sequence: CASSPRLAGVSNEQFF. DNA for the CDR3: TGTGCCAGCTCACCACGACTAGCGGGAGTATCGAATGAGCAGTTCTTC.

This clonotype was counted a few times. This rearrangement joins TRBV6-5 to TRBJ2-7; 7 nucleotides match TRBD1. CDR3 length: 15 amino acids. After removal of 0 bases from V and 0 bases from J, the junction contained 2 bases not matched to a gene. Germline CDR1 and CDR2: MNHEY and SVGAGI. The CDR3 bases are TGTGCCAGCAGTTACTCACAGGGGTCCTCCTACGAGCAGTACTTC. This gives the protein CASSYSQGSSYEQYF.

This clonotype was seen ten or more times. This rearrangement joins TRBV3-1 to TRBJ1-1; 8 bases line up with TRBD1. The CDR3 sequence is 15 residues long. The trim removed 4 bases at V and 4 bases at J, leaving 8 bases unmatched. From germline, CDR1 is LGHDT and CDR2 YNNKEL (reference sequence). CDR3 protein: CASSRNQGAGTEAFF. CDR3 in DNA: TGTGCCAGCAGCCGCAACCAGGGGGCGGGCACTGAAGCTTTCTTT.

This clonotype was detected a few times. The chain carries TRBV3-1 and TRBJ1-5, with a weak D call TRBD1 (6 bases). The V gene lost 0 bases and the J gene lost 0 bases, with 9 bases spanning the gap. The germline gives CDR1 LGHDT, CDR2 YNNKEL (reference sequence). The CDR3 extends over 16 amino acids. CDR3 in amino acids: CASSQDPGDSNQPQHF. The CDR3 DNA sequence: TGTGCCAGCAGCCAAGATCCAGGGGATAGCAATCAGCCCCAGCATTTT.

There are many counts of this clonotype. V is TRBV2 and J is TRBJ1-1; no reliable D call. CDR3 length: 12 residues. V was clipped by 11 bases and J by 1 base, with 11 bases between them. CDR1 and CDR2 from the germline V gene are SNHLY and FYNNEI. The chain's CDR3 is CAGSTGNTEAFF. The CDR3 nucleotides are TGTGCCGGATCGACCGGGAACACTGAAGCTTTCTTT.

Here the CDR3 reads CASRTMTGNTGELFF. CDR3 in DNA: TGTGCCAGCAGAACGATGACAGGGAACACCGGGGAGCTGTTTTTT. This chain joins TRBV6-1 and TRBJ2-2, with D tentatively TRBD1 (6 bases). Germline CDR1 is MNHNS and CDR2 is SASEGT. This CDR3 is built from 15 residues. Deletions cut 6 bases from V and 1 base from J, with 12 bases between.

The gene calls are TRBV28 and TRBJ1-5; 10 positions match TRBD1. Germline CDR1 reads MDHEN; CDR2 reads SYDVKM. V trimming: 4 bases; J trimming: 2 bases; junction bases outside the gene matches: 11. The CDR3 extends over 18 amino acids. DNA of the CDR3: TGTGCCAGCAGTTATCCCCCGGGACAGGGGAGGCGCAATCAGCCCCAGCATTTT. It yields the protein CASSYPPGQGRRNQPQHF.

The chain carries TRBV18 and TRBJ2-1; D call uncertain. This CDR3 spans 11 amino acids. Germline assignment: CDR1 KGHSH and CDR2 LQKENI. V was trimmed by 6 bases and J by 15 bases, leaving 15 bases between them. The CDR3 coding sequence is TGTGCCAGCTCTCCCGAGGTGGTTCGGTTCTTC. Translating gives CASSPEVVRFF. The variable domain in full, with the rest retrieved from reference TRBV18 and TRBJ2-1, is NAGVMQNPRHLVRRRGQEARLRCSPMKGHSHVYWYRQLPEEGLKFMVYLQKENIIDESGMPKERFSAEFPKEGPSILRIQQVVRGDSAAYFCASSPEVVRFFGPGTRLTVL.

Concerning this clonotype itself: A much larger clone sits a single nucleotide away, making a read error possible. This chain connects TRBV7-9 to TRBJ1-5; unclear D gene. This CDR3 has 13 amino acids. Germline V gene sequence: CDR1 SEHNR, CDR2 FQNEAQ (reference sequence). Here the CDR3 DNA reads TGTACCAGCAGCCTGAGTATAGATCAGCCCCAGCATTTT. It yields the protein CTSSLSIDQPQHF.

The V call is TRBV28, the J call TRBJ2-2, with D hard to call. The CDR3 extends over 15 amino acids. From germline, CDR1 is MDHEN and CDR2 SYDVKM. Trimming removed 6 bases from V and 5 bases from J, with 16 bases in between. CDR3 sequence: CASSLVRFTTGELFF. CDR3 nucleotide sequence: TGTGCCAGCAGCCTCGTGAGGTTTACAACCGGGGAGCTGTTTTTT.

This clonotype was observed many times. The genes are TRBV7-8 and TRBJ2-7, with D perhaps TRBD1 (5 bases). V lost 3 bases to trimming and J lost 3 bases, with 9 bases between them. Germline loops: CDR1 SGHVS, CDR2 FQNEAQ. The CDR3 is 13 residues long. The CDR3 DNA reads TGTGCCAGCAGCTTGGGGCAAATCTACGAGCAGTACTTC. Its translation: CASSLGQIYEQYF.

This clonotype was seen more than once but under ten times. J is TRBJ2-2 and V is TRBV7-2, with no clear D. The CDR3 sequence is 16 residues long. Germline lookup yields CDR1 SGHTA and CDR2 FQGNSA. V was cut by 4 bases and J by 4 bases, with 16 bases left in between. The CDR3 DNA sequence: TGTGCCAGCAGCTCCGACCTAAATCGGTTCACCGGGGAGCTGTTTTTT. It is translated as CASSSDLNRFTGELFF. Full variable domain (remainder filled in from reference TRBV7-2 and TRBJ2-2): GAGVSQSPSNKVTEKGKDVELRCDPISGHTALYWYRQSLGQGLEFLIYFQGNSAPDKSGLPSDRFSAERTGGSVSTLTIQRTQQEDSAVYLCASSSDLNRFTGELFFGEGSRLTVL.

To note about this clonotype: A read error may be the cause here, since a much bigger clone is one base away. CDR3 sequence reads: CASSWVRDYGQYF. CDR3 DNA sequence: TGTGCCAGCAGTTGGGTCAGGGACTACGGGCAGTACTTC. The chain recombines TRBV6-5 with TRBJ2-7; 7 bases are a match to TRBD2. From germline, CDR1 is MNHEY and CDR2 SVGAGI. This CDR3 comprises 13 residues.

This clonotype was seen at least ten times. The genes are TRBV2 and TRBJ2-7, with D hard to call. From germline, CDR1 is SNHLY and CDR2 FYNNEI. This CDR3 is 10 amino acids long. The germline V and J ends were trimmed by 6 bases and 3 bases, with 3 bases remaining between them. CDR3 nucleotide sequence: TGTGCCAGCAGGGACTACGAGCAGTACTTC. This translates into CASRDYEQYF.

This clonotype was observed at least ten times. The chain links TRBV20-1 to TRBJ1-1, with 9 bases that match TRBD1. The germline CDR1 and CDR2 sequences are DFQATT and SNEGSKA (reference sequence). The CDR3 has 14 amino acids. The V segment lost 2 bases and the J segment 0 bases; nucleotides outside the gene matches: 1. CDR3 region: CSARRTGVNTEAFF. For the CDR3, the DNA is TGCAGTGCTAGAAGGACAGGGGTGAACACTGAAGCTTTCTTT.

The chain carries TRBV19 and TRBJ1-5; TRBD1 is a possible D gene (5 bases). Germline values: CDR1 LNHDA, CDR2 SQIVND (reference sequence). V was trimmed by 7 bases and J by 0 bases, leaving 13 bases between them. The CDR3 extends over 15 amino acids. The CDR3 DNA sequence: TGTGCCAGTATTCGTGGGGGGAATAGCAATCAGCCCCAGCATTTT. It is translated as CASIRGGNSNQPQHF.

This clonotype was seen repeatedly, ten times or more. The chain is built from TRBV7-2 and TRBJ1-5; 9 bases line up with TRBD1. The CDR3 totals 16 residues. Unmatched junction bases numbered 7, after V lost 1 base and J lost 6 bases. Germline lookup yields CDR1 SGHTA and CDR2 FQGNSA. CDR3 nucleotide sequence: TGTGCCAGCAGCTTAGGAAACAGGGGGCACGGTCAGCCCCAGCATTTT. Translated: CASSLGNRGHGQPQHF. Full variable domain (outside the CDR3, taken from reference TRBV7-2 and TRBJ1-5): GAGVSQSPSNKVTEKGKDVELRCDPISGHTALYWYRQSLGQGLEFLIYFQGNSAPDKSGLPSDRFSAERTGGSVSTLTIQRTQQEDSAVYLCASSLGNRGHGQPQHFGDGTRLSIL.